Listed below are T cell receptor beta chains from one sample, sequenced in a study of CDR3 diversity in severe acne. TCRdb independently ran MiXCR on the PCR reads; one entry per CDR3 protein. The profile shows fewer than 100,000 distinct CDR3 sequences, approximately 51% of them singletons. Sequenced material: blood. These receptors originate from a male donor in good health, without acne. CDR3s include the opening cysteine and the closing phenylalanine or tryptophan. The order of the fields is J gene, clone size, V gene, D gene, CDR3 protein, CDR3 DNA. A D gene is named only where the DNA matches it firmly. Some rows have no size entry. The others give once, few or many, or a class for an expanded clone.

TRBJ2-6,many,TRBV30,NA,CAWRRELEASGANVLTF,TGTGCCTGGAGGCGAGAGCTGGAGGCGTCTGGGGCCAACGTCCTGACTTTC
TRBJ2-3,medium-sized,TRBV10-1,NA,CASQWSLLSDTQYF,TGCGCCAGCCAGTGGAGCTTACTCTCAGATACGCAGTATTTT
TRBJ1-1,NA,TRBV15,NA,CATSRDRGTEAFF,TGTGCCACCAGCAGAGACAGGGGCACTGAAGCTTTCTTT
TRBJ1-2,many,TRBV5-1,NA,CASSRLGYGYTF,TGCGCCAGCAGTCGCTTGGGGTATGGCTACACCTTC
TRBJ2-7,few,TRBV5-5,NA,CASSLERADEQYF,TGTGCCAGCAGCTTGGAAAGGGCAGACGAGCAGTACTTC
TRBJ2-5,NA,TRBV20-1,NA,CSAGDLVKTQYF,TGCAGTGCTGGGGACCTTGTAAAGACCCAGTACTTC
TRBJ2-7,medium-sized,TRBV20-1,NA,CSARPTGLYEQYF,TGCAGTGCTAGACCGACAGGCCTCTACGAGCAGTACTTC
TRBJ1-1,NA,TRBV13,NA,CASSLRRETGAFF,TGTGCCAGCAGCCTACGAAGGGAGACTGGAGCCTTCTTT
TRBJ1-5,many,TRBV30,NA,CAWNRASDQPQHF,TGTGCCTGGAACCGGGCCTCGGATCAGCCCCAGCATTTT
TRBJ1-1,once,TRBV5-1,NA,CASSFGTGLMNTEAFF,TGCGCCAGCAGCTTCGGCACAGGACTCATGAACACTGAAGCTTTCTTT
TRBJ1-1,many,TRBV13,NA,CASSLREGTEAFF,TGTGCCAGCAGTCTCAGGGAGGGCACTGAAGCTTTCTTT
TRBJ1-4,NA,TRBV19,NA,CASKLGEKLFF,TGTGCCAGTAAACTCGGGGAAAAACTGTTTTTT
TRBJ1-3,NA,TRBV29-1,NA,CSVGDEAGNTIYF,TGCAGCGTTGGGGACGAGGCTGGAAACACCATATATTTT
TRBJ2-2,NA,TRBV20-1,NA,CSARRLAGELFF,TGCAGTGCTAGACGGTTGGCAGGGGAGCTGTTTTTT
TRBJ2-1,NA,TRBV20-1,TRBD2,CSARAGWSYNEQFF,TGCAGTGCGAGAGCGGGATGGTCTTACAATGAGCAGTTCTTC
TRBJ1-2,NA,TRBV7-9,TRBD1,CASGTGTDPYGYTF,TGTGCCAGTGGGACAGGCACGGATCCTTATGGCTACACCTTC
TRBJ2-1,NA,TRBV20-1,NA,CCASYQDRPKRNEQFF,TGCTGTGCTAGCTACCAAGACAGGCCCAAACGCAATGAGCAGTTCTTC
TRBJ1-2,NA,TRBV2,NA,CASSRQEGYGYTF,TGTGCCAGCAGTAGACAGGAAGGGTATGGCTACACCTTC
TRBJ2-5,few,TRBV9,NA,CASSVERGETQYF,TGTGCCAGCAGCGTAGAAAGGGGAGAGACCCAGTACTTC
TRBJ1-1,NA,TRBV29-1,NA,CSVANPRQSTNTEAFF,TGCAGCGTTGCTAACCCCCGGCAATCCACGAACACTGAAGCTTTCTTT
TRBJ1-2,NA,TRBV29-1,NA,CSVELGDYGYTF,TGCAGCGTTGAACTTGGGGACTATGGCTACACCTTC
TRBJ2-7,NA,TRBV10-3,TRBD2,CASSESATSGSKKSSYNEQYF,TGTGCCAGCAGTGAGTCCGCGACTAGCGGGAGTAAGAAGAGCTCCTACAATGAGCAGTACTTC